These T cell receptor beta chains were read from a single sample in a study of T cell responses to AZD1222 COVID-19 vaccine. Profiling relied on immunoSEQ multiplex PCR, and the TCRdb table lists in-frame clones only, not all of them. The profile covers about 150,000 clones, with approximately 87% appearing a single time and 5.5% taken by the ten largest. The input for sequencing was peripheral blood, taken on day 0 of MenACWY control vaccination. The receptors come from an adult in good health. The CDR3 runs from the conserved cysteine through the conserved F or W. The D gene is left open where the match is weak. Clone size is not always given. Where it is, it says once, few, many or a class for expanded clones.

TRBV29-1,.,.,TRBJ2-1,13,TGCAGCGCGACGGGACATCGTTACAATGAGCAGTTCTTC,CSATGHRYNEQFF
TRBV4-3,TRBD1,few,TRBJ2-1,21,TGCGCCAGCAGCCTCTTCCTGTCAGGGACAGGGGGCCATGAAGAATACGGTGAGCAGTTCTTC,CASSLFLSGTGGHEEYGEQFF
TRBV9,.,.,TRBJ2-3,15,TGTGCCAGCAGCGTACAGGGCCGCTATTCAGATACGCAGTATTTT,CASSVQGRYSDTQYF
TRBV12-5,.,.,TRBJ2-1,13,TGTGCTAGTGGTGAGGGGTGGAACAATGAGCAGTTCTTC,CASGEGWNNEQFF
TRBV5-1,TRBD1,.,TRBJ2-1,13,TGCGCCAGCAGCTATGACAGGGCAGGTGAGCAGTTCTTC,CASSYDRAGEQFF
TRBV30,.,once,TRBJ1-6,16,TGTGCCTGGTCAATGGCGGGGAGCTCCTATAATTCACCCCTCCACTTT,CAWSMAGSSYNSPLHF
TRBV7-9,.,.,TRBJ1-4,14,TGTGCCAGCAGCTTTGGAGGGGGAGCCGAAAAACTGTTTTTT,CASSFGGGAEKLFF
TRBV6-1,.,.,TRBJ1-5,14,TGTGCCAGCAGTGAATTGGGAGGGGATCAGCCCCAGCATTTT,CASSELGGDQPQHF
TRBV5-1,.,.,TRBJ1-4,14,TGCGCCAGCAGCTCGTCCGGACTTAATGAAAAACTGTTTTTT,CASSSSGLNEKLFF
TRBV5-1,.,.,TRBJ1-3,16,TGCGCCAGCAGCTTGGAAGGTCAGATCTCTGGAAACACCATATATTTT,CASSLEGQISGNTIYF
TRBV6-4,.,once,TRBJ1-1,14,TGTGCCAGCAAGGAGAGGGGAATGAACACTGAAGCTTTCTTT,CASKERGMNTEAFF
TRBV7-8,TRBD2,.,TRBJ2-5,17,TGTGCCAGCAGCTCCCGACTAGCGGGGGGCCAGGGGAAGACCCAGTACTTC,CASSSRLAGGQGKTQYF
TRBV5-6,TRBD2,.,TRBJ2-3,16,TGTGCCAGCAGCTTAAGCGGCGGGGGGAGCACAGATACGCAGTATTTT,CASSLSGGGSTDTQYF
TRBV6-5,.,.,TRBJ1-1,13,TGTGCCAGCAGACTTGGGATTAACACTGAAGCTTTCTTT,CASRLGINTEAFF
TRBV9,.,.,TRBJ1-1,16,TGTGCCAGCAGCGCAGCACTGGGACCCGCGAACACTGAAGCTTTCTTT,CASSAALGPANTEAFF
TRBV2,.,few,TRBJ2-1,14,TGTGCCAGCAGTGCGGATACGAGGGTAAATGAGCAGTTCTTC,CASSADTRVNEQFF
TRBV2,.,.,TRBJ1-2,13,TGTGCCAGCAGTGAAGAGCGTACCTATGGCTACACCTTC,CASSEERTYGYTF
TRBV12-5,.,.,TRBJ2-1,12,.,CASGLVAGGTFF
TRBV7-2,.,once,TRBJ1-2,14,TGTGCCAGCAGCTTAAGTAGAGTAGGCTATGGCTACACCTTC,CASSLSRVGYGYTF
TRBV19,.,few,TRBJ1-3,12,TGTGCCAGTACCCTTCGAGGAAACACCATATATTTT,CASTLRGNTIYF
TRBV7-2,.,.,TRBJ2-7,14,TGTGCCAGCAGCTTAATACCCGAATCCTACGAGCAGTACTTC,CASSLIPESYEQYF
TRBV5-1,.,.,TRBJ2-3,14,TGCGCCAGCAGCTTGGGAGGGGCGACAGATACGCAGTATTTT,CASSLGGATDTQYF
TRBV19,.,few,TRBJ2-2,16,TGTGCCAGCATGAACCCCGGACAGACGAACACCGGGGAGCTGTTTTTT,CASMNPGQTNTGELFF
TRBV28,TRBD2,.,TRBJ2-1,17,TGTGCCAGCAGTTCACAACCGACTAGCGGGAGGGGGAATGAGCAGTTCTTC,CASSSQPTSGRGNEQFF
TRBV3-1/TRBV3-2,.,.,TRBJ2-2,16,TGTGCCAGCAGCCAAGATTTACGGGGATACACCGGGGAGCTGTTTTTT,CASSQDLRGYTGELFF
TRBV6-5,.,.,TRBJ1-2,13,TGTGCCACCCAGCGGGGCGATAACTATGGCTACACCTTC,CATQRGDNYGYTF
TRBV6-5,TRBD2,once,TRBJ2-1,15,TGTGCCAGCAGAAAAGCGGGAGGCTCCTACAATGAGCAGTTCTTC,CASRKAGGSYNEQFF
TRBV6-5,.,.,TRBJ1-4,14,TGTGCCAGCAGTTATGTAGGGATCGGTGAAAAACTGTTTTTT,CASSYVGIGEKLFF
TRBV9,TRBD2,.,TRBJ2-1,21,TGTGCCAGCAGCGTAGAGGGGCAGTACCCCTCTCTAGCGGGGGGTCCCAATGAGCAGTTCTTC,CASSVEGQYPSLAGGPNEQFF
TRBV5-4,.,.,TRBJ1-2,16,TGTGCCAGCAGCTTGGTTACAGGAGACGATAACTATGGCTACACCTTC,CASSLVTGDDNYGYTF
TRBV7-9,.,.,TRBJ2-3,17,TGTGCCAGCAGCCCCCGTGGGGCTAGCAATGACATGGATACGCAGTATTTT,CASSPRGASNDMDTQYF
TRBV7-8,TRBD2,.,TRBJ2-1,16,TGTGCCAGCAGCTTTAGCGGGGGCCCGACCTACAATGAGCAGTTCTTC,CASSFSGGPTYNEQFF
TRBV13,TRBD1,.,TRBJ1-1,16,TGTGCCAGCAGCTTACCTCAGGGACAGGGGAACACTGAAGCTTTCTTT,CASSLPQGQGNTEAFF
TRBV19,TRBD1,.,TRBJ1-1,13,TGTGCCAGTAGACAGGGGTGGGACACTGAAGCTTTCTTT,CASRQGWDTEAFF
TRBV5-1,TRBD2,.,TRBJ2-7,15,TGCGCCAGCAGCTTGGTATCTAGCGGCATCTACGAGCAGTACTTC,CASSLVSSGIYEQYF
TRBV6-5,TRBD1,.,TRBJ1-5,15,TGTGCCAGCAGACCCAGGGGGGCTGGCAATCAGCCCCAGCATTTT,CASRPRGAGNQPQHF
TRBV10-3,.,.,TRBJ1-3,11,TGTGCCACAGGCCTGGTAAACACCATATATTTT,CATGLVNTIYF
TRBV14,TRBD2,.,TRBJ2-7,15,TGTGCCAGCAGCCAGTGGGGCCTAGCGGTCTACGAGCAGTACTTC,CASSQWGLAVYEQYF
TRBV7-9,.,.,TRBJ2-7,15,TGTGCCAGCAGCGTAGGACCCCTAAGCTCCTACGAGCAGTACTTC,CASSVGPLSSYEQYF
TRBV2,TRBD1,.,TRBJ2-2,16,TGTGCCAGCAGTGGGACAGGGGGCGCAATCACCGGGGAGCTGTTTTTT,CASSGTGGAITGELFF
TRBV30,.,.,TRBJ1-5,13,TGTGCCTGGGGTTCAGGGTCCAATCAGCCCCAGCATTTT,CAWGSGSNQPQHF
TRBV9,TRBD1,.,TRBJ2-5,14,TGTGCCAGCAGCACGACAGGGGGCGCTGAGACCCAGTACTTC,CASSTTGGAETQYF
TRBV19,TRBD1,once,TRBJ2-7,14,TGTGCCAGTAGTAGCTTGGGGACAGCCTACGAGCAGTACTTC,CASSSLGTAYEQYF
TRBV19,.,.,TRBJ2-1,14,TGTGCCAGTAGTAAGGGGGGGGCCTACAATGAGCAGTTCTTC,CASSKGGAYNEQFF
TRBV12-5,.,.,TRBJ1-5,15,TGTGCTAGTGGTTTGCGACAGGCTCTCAATCAGCCCCAGCATTTT,CASGLRQALNQPQHF